The 25 T cell receptor beta chains presented below share a single source sample, sequenced in a study of low-dose radiotherapy and immunotherapy resistance in tumors. The time point denotes: before trial treatment. Primers used for first-strand cDNA, a TRAV- and TRBV-specific set, covered both alpha and beta chains. Amplification, which lasted around 21 PCR cycles, used a constant-region primer and V-primer adapter to amplify TCRs. A single record per CDR3 protein comes from TCRdb applying MiXCR to the reads. The data contain around 76,000 distinct CDR3 sequences, about a third of them singletons. The sequencing used PBMCs, collected before treatment. These receptors originate from a female donor with ovarian cancer.

V gene TRBV28 combines with J gene TRBJ1-4, with 9 bases identical to TRBD1. The CDR3 is made up of 15 amino acids. The V gene's germline CDR1 is MDHEN and CDR2 SYDVKM. Losses at the gene ends were 6 bases for V and 7 bases for J; bases not matched to a gene: 9. For the CDR3, the DNA is TGTGCCAGCAGGATACAGGGGGCGCGTAGTGAAAAACTGTTTTTT. This translates into CASRIQGARSEKLFF.

This clonotype was detected ten times or more. The chain has TRBV11-2 and TRBJ2-1; the match to TRBD1 covers 10 bases. The CDR3 contains 15 residues. V lost 5 bases and J lost 7; bases outside the gene matches: 8. The germline CDR1 and CDR2 sequences are SGHAT and FQNNGV. CDR3 coding DNA: TGTGCCAGCAGCATCCGGGACAGGGGTTGGAATGAGCAGTTCTTC. Protein product: CASSIRDRGWNEQFF.

This clonotype appeared many times. The V call is TRBV7-8, the J call TRBJ2-3, with 12 bases that match TRBD1. The germline V gene has CDR1 SGHVS and CDR2 FQNEAQ. V was clipped by 5 bases and J by 2 bases; unmatched bases: 11. The CDR3 totals 18 residues. The DNA for the CDR3 is TGTGCCAGCAGCCTGGGACAGGGGGCCGGGCGGGACACAGATACGCAGTATTTT. Translation: CASSLGQGAGRDTDTQYF. Full variable domain (rest looked up from reference TRBV7-8 and TRBJ2-3): GAGVSQSPRYKVAKRGQDVALRCDPISGHVSLFWYQQALGQGPEFLTYFQNEAQLDKSGLPSDRFFAERPEGSVSTLKIQRTQQEDSAVYLCASSLGQGAGRDTDTQYFGPGTRLTVL.

The chain links TRBV7-2 to TRBJ2-3, with D unclear. This CDR3 spans 14 amino acids. The germline V and J ends were trimmed by 0 bases and 1 base, with 5 bases remaining between them. In germline, CDR1 is SGHTA, CDR2 FQGNSA. The DNA of the CDR3 is TGTGCCAGCAGCTTAGCGGGCCGCACAGATACGCAGTATTTT. It codes for CASSLAGRTDTQYF. Looking up the rest from reference TRBV7-2 and TRBJ2-3 gives the full variable domain: GAGVSQSPSNKVTEKGKDVELRCDPISGHTALYWYRQSLGQGLEFLIYFQGNSAPDKSGLPSDRFSAERTGGSVSTLTIQRTQQEDSAVYLCASSLAGRTDTQYFGPGTRLTVL.

The gene calls are TRBV5-4 and TRBJ2-7; 7 bases are a match to TRBD2. Per germline, CDR1 SGHNT and CDR2 YYREEE (reference sequence). Trimming took 4 bases from V and 6 from J; bases not matched to a gene: 13. The CDR3 runs to 15 residues. The CDR3 DNA follows: TGTGCCAGCAGCCGAACTAGCGCCAGGTCGGGCGAGCAGTACTTC. Its protein is CASSRTSARSGEQYF.

For this clonotype: With a far larger clone one base away, a read error is the likely cause. This chain connects TRBV11-3 to TRBJ1-1; 9 nucleotides match TRBD2. The DNA matches TRBJ2-2 better at its end, which makes the J call doubtful. Looked up from germline, CDR1 is SGHNT and CDR2 is YENEEA. The CDR3 sequence is 16 residues long. CDR3 in DNA: TGTGCCAGCAACCCGAAAGCGGGAGGGAACACCGGGGAGCTGTTTTTT. Translated: CASNPKAGGNTGELFF.

The chain uses TRBV4-2 and TRBJ2-2; D might be TRBD2 (5 bases). Trimming removed 2 bases at V and 4 bases at J, with 5 bases between. CDR3 length equals 13 residues. The germline CDR1 and CDR2 sequences are LGHNA and YNFKEQ. The CDR3 spells CASSQTSTGELFF. The CDR3 region has the DNA TGTGCCAGCAGCCAAACTAGCACCGGGGAGCTGTTTTTT.

There are many counts of this clonotype. This chain links TRBV7-2 with TRBJ2-3, with 7 bases aligning to TRBD2. From germline, CDR1 is SGHTA and CDR2 FQGNSA. This CDR3 has 15 amino acids. V gave up 7 bases and J gave up 1 base; unmatched junction bases: 8. The CDR3 here is CASTYVGGGTDTQYF. Written as DNA, the CDR3 is TGTGCCAGCACCTACGTGGGGGGGGGCACAGATACGCAGTATTTT. Drawing the rest from reference TRBV7-2 and TRBJ2-3, the complete variable domain is GAGVSQSPSNKVTEKGKDVELRCDPISGHTALYWYRQSLGQGLEFLIYFQGNSAPDKSGLPSDRFSAERTGGSVSTLTIQRTQQEDSAVYLCASTYVGGGTDTQYFGPGTRLTVL.

This clonotype has ten or more counts. The chain joins TRBV2 to TRBJ2-2, with TRBD2 identical over 9 bases. Germline-derived CDR1 and CDR2 are SNHLY and FYNNEI. The CDR3 sequence is 14 residues long. V trimming: 6 bases; J trimming: 6 bases; junction bases outside the gene matches: 5. The DNA of the CDR3 is TGTGCCAGCAGGCCGGGACTAGCACCCGGGGAGCTGTTTTTT. Protein: CASRPGLAPGELFF.

The chain recombines TRBV5-4 with TRBJ2-1; TRBD2 might be the D (5 bases). Trimming removed 3 bases at V and 0 bases at J, with 10 bases between. This CDR3 region has 15 residues. Germline V gene lookup returns CDR1 SGHNT and CDR2 YYREEE (reference sequence). CDR3 DNA: TGTGCCAGCAGCTCGGACTTAAGCTCCTACAATGAGCAGTTCTTC. It specifies CASSSDLSSYNEQFF.

V gene TRBV28 combines with J gene TRBJ1-2, with 7 bases that match TRBD1. The germline CDR1 and CDR2 sequences are MDHEN and SYDVKM. Trimming at V came to 5 bases and at J to 4 bases, leaving 10 bases not matched to a gene. The CDR3 runs 15 residues. CDR3 nucleotides: TGTGCCAGCAGTGCACGACAGGGAAAGGGCTATGGCTACACCTTC. It yields the protein CASSARQGKGYGYTF.

The chain uses TRBV1 and TRBJ2-3; the table's D call of TRBD1 was not tested on the DNA. TRBV1 is a pseudogene segment. This CDR3 is 18 amino acids long. CDR3 region: CTSSQVPLGGSSTDTQYF. As DNA, the CDR3 is TGCACCAGCAGCCAAGTCCCCCTCGGGGGATCTAGCACAGATACGCAGTATTTT.

A remark on this clonotype: A read error is likely here: a far larger clone is one base away. The conserved closing phenylalanine or tryptophan is absent in this CDR3, likely reflecting a read error. The chain uses TRBV13 and TRBJ2-1; the D gene is possibly TRBD1 (5 bases). Germline V gene lookup returns CDR1 PRHDT and CDR2 FYEKMQ (reference sequence). The CDR3 consists of 14 residues. Trimming took off 5 bases at V and 7 bases at J, with 15 bases between the two ends. The CDR3 reads CASSLSVAGNEQFS. CDR3 coding DNA: TGTGCCAGCAGCCTGTCAGTGGCAGGGAATGAGCAGTTCTCC.

This clonotype was recorded at least ten times. The chain joins TRBV7-2 to TRBJ2-5; tentative D call: TRBD2 (6 bases). With 3 bases removed from V and 3 bases from J, the gap between germline ends came to 11 bases. The CDR3 contains 14 residues. Germline CDR1 and CDR2: SGHTA and FQGNSA. For the CDR3, the DNA is TGTGCCAGCAGCTTCGGAGGGAGTGAAGAGACCCAGTACTTC. Amino acid sequence: CASSFGGSEETQYF.

The sample holds many counts of this clonotype. This chain uses TRBV11-2 with TRBJ2-5; possibly TRBD2 for D (5 bases). The CDR3 has 15 amino acids. Trimming removed 1 base from V and 5 bases from J, with 14 bases in between. Per germline, CDR1 SGHAT and CDR2 FQNNGV. CDR3 DNA sequence: TGTGCCAGCAGCTTAGTGCGGGCACAGATTGAGACCCAGTACTTC. It translates to CASSLVRAQIETQYF.

V usage is TRBV9 and J usage is TRBJ1-6; D call uncertain. The ends were cut back, 3 bases at V and 0 bases at J, with 7 bases in the middle. The germline CDR1 and CDR2 sequences are SGDLS and YYNGEE. The CDR3 covers 15 residues. The CDR3 protein is CASSGEGSYNSPLHF. Here the CDR3 DNA reads TGTGCCAGCAGCGGCGAGGGCTCCTATAATTCACCCCTCCACTTT.

This clonotype came up many times. This chain joins TRBV19 and TRBJ1-5; D is unclear. Deletions cut 5 bases from V and 0 bases from J, with 17 bases between. CDR1 is LNHDA, CDR2 SQIVND, per germline (reference sequence). This CDR3 is built from 17 residues. CDR3 in amino acids: CASSESIPRYSNQPQHF. CDR3 nucleotides: TGTGCCAGTAGTGAGTCCATACCGCGATATAGCAATCAGCCCCAGCATTTT.

This clonotype was picked up many times. The CDR3 protein is CASSGTSGVSSYNEQFF. The DNA for the CDR3 is TGTGCCAGCAGCGGTACTAGCGGTGTAAGCTCCTACAATGAGCAGTTCTTC. The gene calls are TRBV7-8 and TRBJ2-1; 8 bases fit TRBD2. Germline V gene data show CDR1 as SGHVS and CDR2 as FQNEAQ. The CDR3 totals 17 residues. The trim removed 5 bases at V and 0 bases at J, leaving 9 bases unmatched.

There are many counts of this clonotype. The chain employs TRBV6-6 and TRBJ1-2, with a tentative D call TRBD1 (5 bases). The germline CDR1 and CDR2 sequences are MNHNY and SVGAGI (reference sequence). This CDR3 comprises 16 residues. Trimming removed 5 bases at V and 2 bases at J, with 18 bases between. CDR3 in amino acids: CASSTVGRRGNYGYTF. CDR3 bases: TGTGCCAGCAGTACCGTTGGACGGCGGGGCAACTATGGCTACACCTTC.

This clonotype has a count of ten or more. The rearrangement links TRBV7-2 to TRBJ1-6; maybe TRBD1 (6 bases). V lost 1 base, J lost 0 bases, and 10 bases lay in between. The germline CDR1 and CDR2 sequences are SGHTA and FQGNSA. This CDR3 has 17 residues. Here the CDR3 reads CASSLEGGVSYNSPLHF. The DNA of the CDR3 is TGTGCCAGCAGCTTAGAAGGGGGGGTCTCCTATAATTCACCCCTCCACTTT.

The J gene is TRBJ1-5, the V gene TRBV7-6; 9 bases align to TRBD1. Germline V gene data show CDR1 as SGHVS and CDR2 as FNYEAQ. Unmatched junction bases numbered 17, after V lost 5 bases and J lost 3 bases. The CDR3 is 19 amino acids. Written as DNA, the CDR3 is TGTGCCAGCAGCATAGGAGGGTACCGGGACAGGGATAACAATCAGCCCCAGCATTTT. Translated, it gives CASSIGGYRDRDNNQPQHF.

The chain links TRBV5-6 to TRBJ2-7; D gene ambiguous. The CDR3 covers 14 residues. Per the germline V gene, CDR1 is SGHDT and CDR2 is YYEEEE. Trimming removed 0 bases at V and 4 bases at J, with 11 bases between. Here the CDR3 reads CASSLGPNRYEQYF. The CDR3 nucleotides are TGTGCCAGCAGCTTGGGTCCAAACCGATACGAGCAGTACTTC.

This chain joins TRBV9 and TRBJ2-2, with D unresolved. Germline CDR1 and CDR2: SGDLS and YYNGEE. There are 16 residues in the CDR3. V shed 0 bases and J shed 4 bases, with 13 bases lying between them. In DNA form, the CDR3 reads TGTGCCAGCAGCGTAGCCAGTCCGGGTCCCACCGGGGAGCTGTTTTTT. This gives the protein CASSVASPGPTGELFF.

The sample holds many counts of this clonotype. The chain recombines TRBV18 with TRBJ2-7; D uncertain. The CDR3 totals 13 residues. The V gene's germline CDR1 is KGHSH and CDR2 LQKENI. The germline V and J ends were trimmed by 2 bases and 2 bases, with 7 bases remaining between them. The CDR3: CASSPSGAYEQYF. CDR3 coding DNA: TGTGCCAGCTCACCATCAGGAGCCTACGAGCAGTACTTC.

This clonotype showed up many times. This chain joins TRBV5-1 and TRBJ2-7, with TRBD2 matching 8 bases. V shed 4 bases, J shed 0 bases, and the junction held 9 bases outside the gene matches. CDR3 length: 16 amino acids. Germline CDR1 SGHRS, CDR2 YFSETQ. As DNA, the CDR3 is TGCGCCAGCAGCCCGGTCCGAGCGGGGGCCTCCTACGAGCAGTACTTC. Protein sequence: CASSPVRAGASYEQYF.